The TCR beta chain described here comes from a study of blood T cells in healthy people across ages. Whole-study findings and limits: Long-lived and aged donors differed, with more naive CD4+ cells and higher diversity in the long-lived.

Next came a second PCR, run for about 6 to 12 cycles, which used a sample-barcoded 5' primer along with a J-beta primer mix. TCRdb ran MiXCR on the 5' RACE reads and lists one entry per CDR3 protein. The table lists hundreds of thousands of distinct CDR3 sequences, 32% of them singletons. V shed 5 bases and J 9 bases; nucleotides not matched to a gene: 10. The CDR3 consists of 15 residues. Germline V gene lookup returns CDR1 SEHNR and CDR2 FQNEAQ (reference sequence). The table lists this clonotype with many counts. Its cognate antigen is unknown. Sequencing was performed on blood. The clonotype originates from an elderly woman in good health. The V gene is TRBV7-9, the J gene TRBJ2-1, with 10 bases that match TRBD2. The DNA for the CDR3 is TGTGCCAGCAGCCCGAGCGGGGGGGGGCCGGCTGAGCAGTTCTTC. As protein: CASSPSGGGPAEQFF.